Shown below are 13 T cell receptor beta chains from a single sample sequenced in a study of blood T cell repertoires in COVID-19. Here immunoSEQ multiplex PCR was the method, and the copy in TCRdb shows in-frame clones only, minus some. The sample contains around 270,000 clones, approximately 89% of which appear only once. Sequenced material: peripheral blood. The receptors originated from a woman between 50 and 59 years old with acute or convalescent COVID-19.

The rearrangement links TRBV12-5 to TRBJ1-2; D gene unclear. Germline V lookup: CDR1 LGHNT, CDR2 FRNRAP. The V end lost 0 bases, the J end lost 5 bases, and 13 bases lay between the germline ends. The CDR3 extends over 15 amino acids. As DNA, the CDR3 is TGTGCTAGTGGTTTGGTATCAGGAGGATTATATGGCTACACCTTC. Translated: CASGLVSGGLYGYTF.

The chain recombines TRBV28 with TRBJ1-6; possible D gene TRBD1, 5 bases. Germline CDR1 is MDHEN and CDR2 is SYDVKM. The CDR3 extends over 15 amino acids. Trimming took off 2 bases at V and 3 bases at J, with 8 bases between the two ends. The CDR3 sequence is CASSLRGYYNSPLHF. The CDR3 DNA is TGTGCCAGCAGTTTAAGGGGCTACTATAATTCACCCCTCCACTTT. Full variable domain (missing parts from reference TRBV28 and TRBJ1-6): DVKVTQSSRYLVKRTGEKVFLECVQDMDHENMFWYRQDPGLGLRLIYFSYDVKMKEKGDIPEGYSVSREKKERFSLILESASTNQTSMYLCASSLRGYYNSPLHFGNGTRLTVT.

The CDR3: CASSLDRQGVRYEQFF. As DNA, the CDR3 is TGTGCCAGCAGCTTAGATCGACAGGGGGTGCGATATGAGCAGTTCTTC. This sequence joins TRBV11-2 and TRBJ2-1, with TRBD1 matching over 9 bases. In germline, CDR1 is SGHAT, CDR2 FQNNGV. J gave up 8 bases and V 0 bases, and 8 bases lay outside the gene matches. The length of the CDR3 is 16 residues.

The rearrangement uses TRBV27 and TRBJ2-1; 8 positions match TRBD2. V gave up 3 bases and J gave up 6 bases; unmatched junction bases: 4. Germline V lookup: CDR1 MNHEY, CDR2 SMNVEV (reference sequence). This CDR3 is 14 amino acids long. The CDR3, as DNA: TGTGCCAGCAGTTTGGGGCGGGGGGTCAATGAGCAGTTCTTC. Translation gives CASSLGRGVNEQFF.

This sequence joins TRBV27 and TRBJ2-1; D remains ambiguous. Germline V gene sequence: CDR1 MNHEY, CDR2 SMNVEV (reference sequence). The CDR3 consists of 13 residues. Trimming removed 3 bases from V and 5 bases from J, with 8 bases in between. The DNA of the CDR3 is TGTGCCAGCAGTTTGTGGAGTGACAATGAGCAGTTCTTC. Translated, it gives CASSLWSDNEQFF.

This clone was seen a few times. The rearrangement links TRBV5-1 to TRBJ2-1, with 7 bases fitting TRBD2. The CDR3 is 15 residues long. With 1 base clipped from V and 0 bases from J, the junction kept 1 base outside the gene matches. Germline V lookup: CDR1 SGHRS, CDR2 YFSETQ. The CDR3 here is CASSLLADSYNEQFF. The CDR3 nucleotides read TGCGCCAGCAGCTTGCTAGCGGACTCCTACAATGAGCAGTTCTTC. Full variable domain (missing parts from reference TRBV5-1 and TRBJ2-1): KAGVTQTPRYLIKTRGQQVTLSCSPISGHRSVSWYQQTPGQGLQFLFEYFSETQRNKGNFPGRFSGRQFSNSRSEMNVSTLELGDSALYLCASSLLADSYNEQFFGPGTRLTVL.

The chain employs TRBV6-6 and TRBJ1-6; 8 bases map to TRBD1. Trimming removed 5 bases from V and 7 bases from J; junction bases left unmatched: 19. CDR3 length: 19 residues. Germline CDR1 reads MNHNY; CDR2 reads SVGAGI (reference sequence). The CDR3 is CASSPLLFNTGGQNSPLHF. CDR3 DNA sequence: TGTGCCAGCAGTCCCTTACTCTTTAATACAGGGGGTCAGAATTCACCCCTCCACTTT.

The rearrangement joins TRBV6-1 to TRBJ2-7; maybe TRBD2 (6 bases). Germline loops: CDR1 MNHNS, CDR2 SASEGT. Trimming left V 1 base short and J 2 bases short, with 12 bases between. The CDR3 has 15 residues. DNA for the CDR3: TGTGCCAGCAGTGAAGGACTAGAGATCGCCTACGAGCAGTACTTC. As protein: CASSEGLEIAYEQYF.

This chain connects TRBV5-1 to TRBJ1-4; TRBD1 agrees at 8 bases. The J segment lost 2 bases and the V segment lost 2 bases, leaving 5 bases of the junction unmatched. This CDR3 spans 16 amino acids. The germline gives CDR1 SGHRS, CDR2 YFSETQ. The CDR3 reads CASSFMDRATNEKLFF. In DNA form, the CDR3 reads TGCGCCAGCAGCTTTATGGACAGGGCTACTAATGAAAAACTGTTTTTT.

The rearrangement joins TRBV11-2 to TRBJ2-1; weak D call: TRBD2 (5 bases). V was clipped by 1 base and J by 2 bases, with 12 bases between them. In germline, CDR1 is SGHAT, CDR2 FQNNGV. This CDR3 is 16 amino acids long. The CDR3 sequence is CASSLGGSGTYNEQFF. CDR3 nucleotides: TGTGCCAGCAGCTTAGGAGGTTCGGGGACCTACAATGAGCAGTTCTTC.

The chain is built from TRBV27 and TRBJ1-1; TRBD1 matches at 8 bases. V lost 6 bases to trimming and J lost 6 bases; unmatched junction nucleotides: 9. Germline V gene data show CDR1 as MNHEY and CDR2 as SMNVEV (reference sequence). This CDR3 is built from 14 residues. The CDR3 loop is CASSPGQEGAEAFF. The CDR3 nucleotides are TGTGCCAGCAGCCCGGGACAGGAGGGTGCTGAAGCTTTCTTT.

CDR3 nucleotide sequence: TGTGCCAGCAGCTTAGCTCTAGCGGGAGTCGGGGAGCTGTTTTTT. Protein product: CASSLALAGVGELFF. The chain has TRBV11-2 and TRBJ2-2; TRBD2 aligns across 10 bases. J gave up 7 bases and V 1 base, and 3 bases lay outside the gene matches. Germline V lookup: CDR1 SGHAT, CDR2 FQNNGV. The CDR3 is 15 residues long. The full variable domain, in which reference TRBV11-2 and TRBJ2-2 provide the parts outside the CDR3, is EAGVAQSPRYKIIEKRQSVAFWCNPISGHATLYWYQQILGQGPKLLIQFQNNGVVDDSQLPKDRFSAERLKGVDSTLKIQPAKLEDSAVYLCASSLALAGVGELFFGEGSRLTVL.

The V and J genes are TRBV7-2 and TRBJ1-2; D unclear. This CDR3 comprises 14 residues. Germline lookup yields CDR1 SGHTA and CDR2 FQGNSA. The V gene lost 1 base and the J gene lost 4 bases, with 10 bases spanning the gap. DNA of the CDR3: TGTGCCAGCAGCTTAGGTGGCGGTCTCTATGGCTACACCTTC. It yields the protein CASSLGGGLYGYTF.